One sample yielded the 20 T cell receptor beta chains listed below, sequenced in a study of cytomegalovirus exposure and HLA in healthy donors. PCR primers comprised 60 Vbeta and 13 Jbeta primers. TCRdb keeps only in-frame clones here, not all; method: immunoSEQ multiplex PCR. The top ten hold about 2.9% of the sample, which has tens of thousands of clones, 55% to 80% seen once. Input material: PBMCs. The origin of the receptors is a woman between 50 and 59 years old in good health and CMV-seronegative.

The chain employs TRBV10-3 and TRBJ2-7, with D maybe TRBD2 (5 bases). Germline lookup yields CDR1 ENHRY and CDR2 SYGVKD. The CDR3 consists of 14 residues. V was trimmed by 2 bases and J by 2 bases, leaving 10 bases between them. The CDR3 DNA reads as TGTGCCATCAGTGAGGAGGGTGTGACCTACGAGCAGTACTTC. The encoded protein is CAISEEGVTYEQYF.

CDR3: CATSRDTASSYNEQFF. The CDR3 DNA sequence: TGTGCCACCAGCAGAGATACAGCCAGCTCCTACAATGAGCAGTTCTTC. The V call is TRBV15, the J call TRBJ2-1; no firm D call. CDR1 LNHNV and CDR2 YYDKDF come from the germline V gene (reference sequence). This CDR3 is 16 amino acids long. Trimming took off 0 bases at V and 0 bases at J, with 9 bases between the two ends.

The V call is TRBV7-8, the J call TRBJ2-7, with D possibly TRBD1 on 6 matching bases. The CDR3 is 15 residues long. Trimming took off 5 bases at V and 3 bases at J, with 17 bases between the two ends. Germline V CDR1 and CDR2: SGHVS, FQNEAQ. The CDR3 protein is CASSPAWGHSYEQYF. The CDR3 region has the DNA TGTGCCAGCAGCCCTGCCTGGGGACACAGCTACGAGCAGTACTTC.

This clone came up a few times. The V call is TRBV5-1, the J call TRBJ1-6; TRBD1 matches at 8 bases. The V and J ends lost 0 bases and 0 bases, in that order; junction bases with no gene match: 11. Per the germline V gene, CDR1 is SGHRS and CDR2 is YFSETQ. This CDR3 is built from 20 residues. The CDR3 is CASSLGIPGGQSSYNSPLHF. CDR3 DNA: TGCGCCAGCAGCTTGGGAATTCCAGGGGGCCAGAGCTCCTATAATTCACCCCTCCACTTT.

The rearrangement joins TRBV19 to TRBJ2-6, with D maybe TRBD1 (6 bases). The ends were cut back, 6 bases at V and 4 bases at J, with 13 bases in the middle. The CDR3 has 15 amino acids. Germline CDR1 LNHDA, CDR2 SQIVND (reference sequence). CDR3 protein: CASRNTGSGANVLTF. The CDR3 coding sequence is TGTGCCAGTAGGAATACAGGGTCCGGGGCCAACGTCCTGACTTTC.

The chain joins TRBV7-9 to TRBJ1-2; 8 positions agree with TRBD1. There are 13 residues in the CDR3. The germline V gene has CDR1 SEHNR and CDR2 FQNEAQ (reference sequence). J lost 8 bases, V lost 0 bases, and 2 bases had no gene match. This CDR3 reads CASSLAPGGGYTF. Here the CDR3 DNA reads TGTGCCAGCAGCTTAGCGCCAGGGGGCGGCTACACCTTC.

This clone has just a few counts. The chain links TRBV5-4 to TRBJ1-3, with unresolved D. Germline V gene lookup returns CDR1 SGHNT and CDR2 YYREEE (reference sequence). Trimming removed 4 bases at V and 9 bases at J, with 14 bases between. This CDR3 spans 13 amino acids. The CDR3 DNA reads TGTGCCAGCAGCCTGGCCTGGGAGGGCACCATATATTTT. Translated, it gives CASSLAWEGTIYF.

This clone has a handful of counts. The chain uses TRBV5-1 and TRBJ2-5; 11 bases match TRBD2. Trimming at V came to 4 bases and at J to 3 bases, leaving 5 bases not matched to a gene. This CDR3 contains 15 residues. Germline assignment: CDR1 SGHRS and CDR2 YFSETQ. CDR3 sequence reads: CASSLTTSGEETQYF. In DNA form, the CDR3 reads TGCGCCAGCAGCCTGACGACTAGCGGGGAAGAGACCCAGTACTTC.

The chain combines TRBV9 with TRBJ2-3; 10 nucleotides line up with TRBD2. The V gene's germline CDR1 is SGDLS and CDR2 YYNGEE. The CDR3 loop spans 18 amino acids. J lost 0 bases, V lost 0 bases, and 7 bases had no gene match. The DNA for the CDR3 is TGTGCCAGCAGCGTAGTAGGACTAGCGGTAATGAGCACAGATACGCAGTATTTT. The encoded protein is CASSVVGLAVMSTDTQYF.

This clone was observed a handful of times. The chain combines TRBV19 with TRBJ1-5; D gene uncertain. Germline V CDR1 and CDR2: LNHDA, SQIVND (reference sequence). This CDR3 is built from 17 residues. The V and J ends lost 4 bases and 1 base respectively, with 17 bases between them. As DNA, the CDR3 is TGTGCCAGTAGTAGATCGGCAGGCCTTAGGAGCAATCAGCCCCAGCATTTT. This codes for CASSRSAGLRSNQPQHF.

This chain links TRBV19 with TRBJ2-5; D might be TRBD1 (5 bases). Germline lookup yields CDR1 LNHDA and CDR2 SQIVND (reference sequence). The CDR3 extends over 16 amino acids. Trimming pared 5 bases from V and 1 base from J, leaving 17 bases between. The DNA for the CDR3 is TGTGCCAGTAGTTATAACTTCCATGACAGCCAAGAGACCCAGTACTTC. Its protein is CASSYNFHDSQETQYF.

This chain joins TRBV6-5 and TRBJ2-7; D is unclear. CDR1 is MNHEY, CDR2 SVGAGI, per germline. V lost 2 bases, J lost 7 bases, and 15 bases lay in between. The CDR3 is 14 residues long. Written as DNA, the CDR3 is TGTGCCAGCAGTTACGTCGGAGCCGCGGAAGAGCAGTACTTC. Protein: CASSYVGAAEEQYF.

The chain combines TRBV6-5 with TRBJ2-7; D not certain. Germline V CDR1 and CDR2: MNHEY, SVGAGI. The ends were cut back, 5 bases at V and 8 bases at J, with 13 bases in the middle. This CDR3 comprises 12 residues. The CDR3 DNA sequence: TGTGCCAGCAGTCCACAGTTCAGGAAGCAGTACTTC. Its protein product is CASSPQFRKQYF.

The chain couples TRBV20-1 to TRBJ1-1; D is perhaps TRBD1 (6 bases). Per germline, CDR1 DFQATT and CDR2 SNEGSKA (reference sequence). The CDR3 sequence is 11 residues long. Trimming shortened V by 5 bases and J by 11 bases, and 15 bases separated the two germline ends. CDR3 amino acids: CSASDQGNAFF. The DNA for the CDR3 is TGCAGTGCTTCCGACCAGGGGAATGCTTTCTTT.

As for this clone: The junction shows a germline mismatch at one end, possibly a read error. CDR3 nucleotides: TGTGTCAGCAGGCGAGCCACGTCAGCGGGAGGTCCCTACGAGCAGTACTTC. Its protein product is CVSRRATSAGGPYEQYF. The rearrangement links TRBV28 to TRBJ2-7; 9 nucleotides line up with TRBD2. The CDR3 contains 17 residues. CDR1 is MDHEN and CDR2 is SYDVKM in the germline V gene. Together with reference TRBV28 and TRBJ2-7, the CDR3 gives the full variable domain: DVKVTQSSRYLVKRTGEKVFLECVQDMDHENMFWYRQDPGLGLRLIYFSYDVKMKEKGDIPEGYSVSREKKERFSLILESASTNQTSMYLCVSRRATSAGGPYEQYFGPGTRLTVT.

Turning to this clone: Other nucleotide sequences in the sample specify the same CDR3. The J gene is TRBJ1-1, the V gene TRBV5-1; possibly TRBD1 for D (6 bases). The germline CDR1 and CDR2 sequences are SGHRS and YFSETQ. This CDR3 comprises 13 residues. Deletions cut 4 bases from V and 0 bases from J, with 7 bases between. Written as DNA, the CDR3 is TGCGCCAGCAGCGAGGGGGTGAACACTGAAGCTTTCTTT. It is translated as CASSEGVNTEAFF.

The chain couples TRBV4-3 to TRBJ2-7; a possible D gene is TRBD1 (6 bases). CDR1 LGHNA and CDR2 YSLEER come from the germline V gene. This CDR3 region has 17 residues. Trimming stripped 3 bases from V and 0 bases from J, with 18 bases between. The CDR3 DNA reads TGCGCCAGCAGCCAGCATCTCACAGGGAGTAGCTCCTACGAGCAGTACTTC. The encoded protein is CASSQHLTGSSSYEQYF.

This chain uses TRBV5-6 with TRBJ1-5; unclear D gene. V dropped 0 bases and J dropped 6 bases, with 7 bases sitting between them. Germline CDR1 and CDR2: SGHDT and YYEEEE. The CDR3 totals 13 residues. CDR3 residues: CASSLAGSQPQHF. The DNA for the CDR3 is TGTGCCAGCAGCTTGGCCGGTTCTCAGCCCCAGCATTTT.

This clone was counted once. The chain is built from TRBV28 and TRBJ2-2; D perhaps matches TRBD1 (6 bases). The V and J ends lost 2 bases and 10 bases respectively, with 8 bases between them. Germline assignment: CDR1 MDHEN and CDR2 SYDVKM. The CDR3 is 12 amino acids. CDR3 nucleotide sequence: TGTGCCAGCAGTTTAAGGGGACAGGAGCTGTTTTTT. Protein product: CASSLRGQELFF.

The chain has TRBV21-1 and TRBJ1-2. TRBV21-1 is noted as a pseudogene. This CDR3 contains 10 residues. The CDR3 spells CARGVGGYTF. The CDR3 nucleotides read TGTGCTCGGGGGGTGGGTGGCTACACCTTC.